These 32 T cell receptor beta chains originate from one sample sequenced in a study of regulatory T cells in long-lasting Graves disease. iRepertoire HTBI primers and Arm-PCR of CDR3 regions built TCR beta libraries. TCRdb reprocessed the multiplex PCR reads with MiXCR, giving one entry per CDR3 protein. The data show around 250,000 distinct CDR3 sequences, roughly 18% seen once. Time point indicated: newly diagnosed GD, antithyroid drugs for less than 3 months. RNA isolated from PBMCs was used to make the TCR library. These data were also reused for a study on T cells in Graves' hyperthyroidism and ophthalmopathy.

The sequencing used peripheral blood mononuclear cells (PBMCs), collected at new diagnosis, from a patient treated with antithyroid drugs. All receptors derive from a woman aged 30 to 39 with Graves disease.

This clonotype was counted many times. V is TRBV20-1 and J is TRBJ2-1, with TRBD2 matching 16 bases. Germline values: CDR1 DFQATT, CDR2 SNEGSKA (reference sequence). The J segment lost 8 bases and the V segment lost 6 bases, leaving 10 bases of the junction unmatched. The CDR3 is 16 residues long. CDR3 loop: CSAKGLAGGRWDEQFF. The CDR3 coding sequence is TGCAGTGCCAAGGGACTAGCGGGGGGGCGGTGGGATGAGCAGTTCTTC.

Here the CDR3 reads CASSISSGGTGELFF. The CDR3 DNA reads TGTGCCAGTAGTATTTCTAGCGGAGGCACCGGGGAGCTGTTTTTT. The rearrangement uses TRBV19 and TRBJ2-2; 7 nucleotides match TRBD2. Trimming took 3 bases from V and 4 from J; bases not matched to a gene: 5. This CDR3 has 15 amino acids. Germline V gives CDR1 LNHDA, CDR2 SQIVND (reference sequence). Full variable domain (missing parts from reference TRBV19 and TRBJ2-2): DGGITQSPKYLFRKEGQNVTLSCEQNLNHDAMYWYRQDPGQGLRLIYYSQIVNDFQKGDIAEGYSVSREKKESFPLTVTSAQKNPTAFYLCASSISSGGTGELFFGEGSRLTVL.

CDR3 DNA: TGCAGCGTTGAAGGGGGTCCCTCGTTAGCAGATACGCAGTATTTT. Translated: CSVEGGPSLADTQYF. The rearrangement links TRBV29-1 to TRBJ2-3; D is ambiguous. With 1 base removed from V and 4 bases from J, the gap between germline ends came to 15 bases. Germline V gives CDR1 SQVTM, CDR2 ANQGSEA. The CDR3 consists of 15 residues.

The gene calls are TRBV9 and TRBJ1-2; a possible D gene is TRBD1 (5 bases). Per the germline V gene, CDR1 is SGDLS and CDR2 is YYNGEE. CDR3 size: 15 residues. Deletions cut 2 bases from V and 4 bases from J, with 15 bases between. CDR3 amino acids: CASSVSGPLAYGYTF. The CDR3 DNA is TGTGCCAGCAGCGTCTCGGGACCCTTAGCCTATGGCTACACCTTC.

This clonotype was seen repeatedly, ten times or more. The rearrangement links TRBV7-2 to TRBJ1-6, with D possibly TRBD1 on 5 matching bases. Germline V gene data show CDR1 as SGHTA and CDR2 as FQGNSA. Trimming stripped 4 bases from V and 5 bases from J, with 15 bases between. The CDR3 totals 16 residues. The CDR3 DNA sequence: TGTGCCAGCAGCTCAGGGCGCCCCGGTAATAATTCACCCCTCCACTTT. Encoded protein: CASSSGRPGNNSPLHF. The full variable domain, with the rest looked up from reference TRBV7-2 and TRBJ1-6, is GAGVSQSPSNKVTEKGKDVELRCDPISGHTALYWYRQSLGQGLEFLIYFQGNSAPDKSGLPSDRFSAERTGGSVSTLTIQRTQQEDSAVYLCASSSGRPGNNSPLHFGNGTRLTVT.

This clonotype has only a few counts. This sequence is one base from a far larger clone and is likely a read error. The genes are TRBV13 and TRBJ2-1; TRBD2 is a possible D gene (7 bases). Germline V gene sequence: CDR1 PRHDT, CDR2 FYEKMQ (reference sequence). There are 13 residues in the CDR3. V lost 0 bases and J 8 bases, leaving 8 bases between the germline ends. For the CDR3, the DNA is TGTGCCAGCAGCTTAGGCGGGGGGCATGAGCAGTTCTTC. It codes for CASSLGGGHEQFF.

This clonotype has ten or more counts. The V call is TRBV20-1, the J call TRBJ1-5, with D possibly TRBD1 on 5 matching bases. The germline V and J ends were trimmed by 0 bases and 7 bases, with 19 bases remaining between them. Germline values: CDR1 DFQATT, CDR2 SNEGSKA (reference sequence). The CDR3 consists of 16 residues. The CDR3 DNA sequence: TGCAGTGCTAGAGATTCCCTTTCTGACAGCGACCAGCCCCAGCATTTT. It specifies CSARDSLSDSDQPQHF.

This clonotype has ten or more counts. The chain carries TRBV5-1 and TRBJ2-5; the match to TRBD1 covers 9 bases. The CDR3 totals 16 residues. Germline V gene data show CDR1 as SGHRS and CDR2 as YFSETQ. With 8 bases clipped from V and 0 bases from J, the junction kept 11 bases outside the gene matches. DNA for the CDR3: TGCGCCAGTAAAGTATCAGGACAGGGGTACCAAGAGACCCAGTACTTC. Encoded protein: CASKVSGQGYQETQYF.

The chain links TRBV6-2 or TRBV6-3 to TRBJ2-3; the match to TRBD2 covers 12 bases. Germline V lookup: CDR1 MNHEY, CDR2 SVGEGT. V was pared by 8 bases and J by 1 base, with 4 bases of the junction left unmatched. The CDR3 totals 15 residues. This CDR3 is CASARTSGGTDTQYF. CDR3 bases: TGTGCCAGCGCTAGGACTAGCGGGGGCACAGATACGCAGTATTTT.

This clonotype was seen at least ten times. This chain uses TRBV5-1 with TRBJ2-7; perhaps TRBD1 as D (6 bases). The ends were cut back, 4 bases at V and 2 bases at J, with 7 bases in the middle. Germline V gene data show CDR1 as SGHRS and CDR2 as YFSETQ. There are 12 residues in the CDR3. For the CDR3, the DNA is TGCGCCAGCAGCGACAGGCCCTACGAGCAGTACTTC. Translated, it gives CASSDRPYEQYF. Supplemented by reference TRBV5-1 and TRBJ2-7, the full variable domain reads KAGVTQTPRYLIKTRGQQVTLSCSPISGHRSVSWYQQTPGQGLQFLFEYFSETQRNKGNFPGRFSGRQFSNSRSEMNVSTLELGDSALYLCASSDRPYEQYFGPGTRLTVT.

Points on this clonotype: A much bigger clone sits one base away, suggesting this may be a read error. The chain combines TRBV7-2 with TRBJ2-4; D call uncertain. Looked up from germline, CDR1 is SGHTA and CDR2 is FQGNSA. The CDR3 consists of 13 residues. The CDR3 region is CACSFSPRNIQYF. CDR3 sequence (DNA): TGTGCCTGCAGCTTCTCTCCTCGGAACATTCAGTACTTC.

This chain joins TRBV14 and TRBJ2-6; D possibly corresponds to TRBD2 (5 bases). CDR1 is SGHDN and CDR2 is FVKESK in the germline V gene. The CDR3 length is 17 residues. The V gene lost 4 bases and the J gene lost 4 bases, with 17 bases spanning the gap. The CDR3: CASSPDGGYLGANVLTF. The CDR3 DNA follows: TGTGCCAGCAGCCCGGACGGCGGGTACCTGGGGGCCAACGTCCTGACTTTC.

At least ten counts were recorded for this clonotype. The V and J genes are TRBV2 and TRBJ1-1, with 7 bases that match TRBD1. V dropped 4 bases and J dropped 3; count of bases not matched to a gene: 5. The CDR3 is made up of 14 amino acids. Germline CDR1 is SNHLY and CDR2 is FYNNEI. CDR3 nucleotides: TGTGCCAGCAGTGGGACAGGAGCGTACACTGAAGCTTTCTTT. Encoded protein: CASSGTGAYTEAFF.

This clonotype was picked up a small number of times. This rearrangement joins TRBV10-3 to TRBJ2-2; D unresolved. Germline assignment: CDR1 ENHRY and CDR2 SYGVKD. The CDR3 has 17 residues. V lost 2 bases to trimming and J lost 5 bases, with 18 bases between them. The CDR3 DNA sequence: TGTGCCATCAGTGAGCCCCCTGGAGAAAGGGATACCGGGGAGCTGTTTTTT. Protein product: CAISEPPGERDTGELFF.

The rearrangement uses TRBV5-6 and TRBJ2-2; 7 bases agree with TRBD1. V lost 4 bases to trimming and J lost 1 base; unmatched junction nucleotides: 10. There are 17 residues in the CDR3. CDR1 SGHDT and CDR2 YYEEEE come from the germline V gene. The DNA for the CDR3 is TGTGCCAGCAGCCGGCACCTAGGGACAGAGAACACCGGGGAGCTGTTTTTT. Residues: CASSRHLGTENTGELFF. Combining the CDR3 with reference TRBV5-6 and TRBJ2-2 gives the whole variable domain DAGVTQSPTHLIKTRGQQVTLRCSPKSGHDTVSWYQQALGQGPQFIFQYYEEEERQRGNFPDRFSGHQFPNYSSELNVNALLLGDSALYLCASSRHLGTENTGELFFGEGSRLTVL.

This clonotype was recorded many times. The chain joins TRBV20-1 to TRBJ2-7; D unclear. The germline V gene encodes CDR1 DFQATT and CDR2 SNEGSKA (reference sequence). This CDR3 has 15 amino acids. The V end was cut by 6 bases, the J end by 6 bases, with 24 bases between. DNA of the CDR3: TGCAGTGCCCCGCGCAGTGGCCTCTTGAATGGCGAGCAGTACTTC. It translates to CSAPRSGLLNGEQYF.

The chain uses TRBV27 and TRBJ1-5; no firm D call. Trimming pared 6 bases from V and 0 bases from J, leaving 18 bases between. CDR3 length: 17 residues. Germline CDR1 and CDR2: MNHEY and SMNVEV (reference sequence). The DNA of the CDR3 is TGTGCCAGCAGCTATCCTCCCGTGGCCGTTAGCAATCAGCCCCAGCATTTT. This sequence encodes CASSYPPVAVSNQPQHF.

The table lists this clonotype with many counts. This chain links TRBV11-3 with TRBJ2-5, with 12 positions matching TRBD1. V was pared by 4 bases and J by 5 bases, with 8 bases of the junction left unmatched. The germline V gene has CDR1 SGHNT and CDR2 YENEEA. The CDR3 is made up of 16 amino acids. This chain's CDR3 is CASSSGGTGGAETQYF. CDR3 nucleotides: TGTGCCAGCAGCTCTGGAGGGACAGGGGGCGCGGAGACCCAGTACTTC.

This clonotype came up many times. This chain uses TRBV3-1 with TRBJ2-2; D is perhaps TRBD1 (6 bases). Germline V gene lookup returns CDR1 LGHDT and CDR2 YNNKEL (reference sequence). The length of the CDR3 is 15 residues. The V gene lost 4 bases and the J gene lost 8 bases, with 17 bases spanning the gap. The CDR3 region has the DNA TGTGCCAGCAGCCTCCGGGACACAACGATTGGGGAGCTGTTTTTT. This codes for CASSLRDTTIGELFF.

This clonotype was picked up many times. This chain connects TRBV7-2 to TRBJ2-5; a weak D match, TRBD1 (6 bases). The CDR3 extends over 15 amino acids. Looked up from germline, CDR1 is SGHTA and CDR2 is FQGNSA. The ends were cut back, 5 bases at V and 5 bases at J, with 18 bases in the middle. The CDR3 DNA reads as TGTGCCAGCAGCGCCCGCACAGGGTTAGGCGAGACCCAGTACTTC. This sequence encodes CASSARTGLGETQYF.

This clonotype was seen ten or more times. This sequence joins TRBV10-3 and TRBJ2-5; D remains unclear. V was trimmed by 0 bases and J by 0 bases, leaving 8 bases between them. The germline V gene has CDR1 ENHRY and CDR2 SYGVKD. The CDR3 has 15 amino acids. CDR3 protein: CAISESLQYQETQYF. In DNA, the CDR3 is TGTGCCATCAGTGAGTCGCTACAGTACCAAGAGACCCAGTACTTC.

This clonotype appeared many times. The gene calls are TRBV4-1 and TRBJ2-3, with 8 bases fitting TRBD2. Trimming took 1 base from V and 8 from J; bases not matched to a gene: 11. Germline CDR1 reads MGHRA; CDR2 reads YSYEKL. The CDR3 extends over 16 amino acids. CDR3 nucleotide sequence: TGCGCCAGCAGCCAAGGGGGTAGCGGGGTAGCGGGTACGCAGTATTTT. Amino acids: CASSQGGSGVAGTQYF.

This clonotype was recorded at least ten times. V usage is TRBV6-5 and J usage is TRBJ2-7, with unresolved D. The CDR3 contains 14 residues. The ends were cut back, 0 bases at V and 2 bases at J, with 8 bases in the middle. The germline V gene encodes CDR1 MNHEY and CDR2 SVGAGI. The DNA of the CDR3 is TGTGCCAGCAGTTACTCGGGTACAGCCTACGAGCAGTACTTC. Amino acid sequence: CASSYSGTAYEQYF.

This clonotype was picked up a small number of times. The chain joins TRBV2 to TRBJ2-5; D may correspond to TRBD1 or TRBD2 (6 bases each). The CDR3 is 17 amino acids. The ends were cut back, 6 bases at V and 2 bases at J, with 22 bases in the middle. Looked up from germline, CDR1 is SNHLY and CDR2 is FYNNEI. The CDR3 spells CASSLGEQGGLQETQYF. The CDR3 DNA follows: TGTGCCAGCAGCTTGGGCGAACAAGGGGGACTGCAAGAGACCCAGTACTTC.

This clonotype was counted ten times or more. The CDR3 sequence: CASSLAFTGTGVSPLHF. In DNA form, the CDR3 reads TGTGCCAGCAGCTTAGCCTTTACCGGGACAGGAGTTTCACCCCTCCACTTT. This chain connects TRBV7-8 to TRBJ1-6; 8 positions agree with TRBD1. The CDR3 runs 17 residues. Germline CDR1 is SGHVS and CDR2 is FQNEAQ. V dropped 0 bases and J dropped 9; count of bases not matched to a gene: 10.

The chain employs TRBV18 and TRBJ1-1; D not resolved. Germline values: CDR1 KGHSH, CDR2 LQKENI. The CDR3 spans 15 residues. V was cut by 2 bases and J by 0 bases, with 10 bases left in between. DNA for the CDR3: TGTGCCAGCTCACCAAGTGAACTCATGAACACTGAAGCTTTCTTT. Translated: CASSPSELMNTEAFF.

This clonotype was recorded at least ten times. The chain combines TRBV20-1 with TRBJ2-7; weak D call: TRBD1 (6 bases). The CDR3 runs 14 residues. CDR1 and CDR2 (germline): DFQATT, SNEGSKA (reference sequence). V lost 4 bases, J lost 6 bases, and 19 bases lay in between. CDR3 nucleotide sequence: TGCAGTGCTAACGGCCCCGGACAGTTGAGCGAGCAGTACTTC. The encoded protein is CSANGPGQLSEQYF.

This clonotype showed up many times. The rearrangement uses TRBV5-1 and TRBJ2-3; D assignment may be TRBD1 or TRBD2 (6 bases each). Germline CDR1 SGHRS, CDR2 YFSETQ. This CDR3 comprises 17 residues. The V and J ends lost 4 bases and 0 bases respectively, with 18 bases between them. The DNA for the CDR3 is TGCGCCAGCAGCAGATACGGTGGGGGGCGAAGCACAGATACGCAGTATTTT. It translates to CASSRYGGGRSTDTQYF.

This chain connects TRBV12-3 or TRBV12-4 to TRBJ2-5; TRBD2 aligns across 14 bases. The CDR3 extends over 18 amino acids. The V gene end was trimmed by 6 bases and the J gene end by 4 bases; junction bases not matched to a gene: 13. Here the CDR3 DNA reads TGTGCCAGCAGGACCCGGACTAGCGGGGGGATCATCATAGAGACCCAGTACTTC. This sequence encodes CASRTRTSGGIIIETQYF.

This clonotype has ten or more counts. The chain recombines TRBV11-2 with TRBJ2-5; possible D gene TRBD2, 7 bases. The CDR3 contains 17 residues. Trimming shortened V by 5 bases and J by 5 bases, and 24 bases separated the two germline ends. CDR1 SGHAT and CDR2 FQNNGV come from the germline V gene. CDR3 DNA: TGTGCCAGCAGCCCGGCCCAAAGGACGGGGGGCTGGGAGACCCAGTACTTC. Its translation is CASSPAQRTGGWETQYF.

Ten or more counts support this clonotype. The genes are TRBV6-5 and TRBJ1-2, with a weak D call TRBD1 (6 bases). CDR3 length: 15 amino acids. V was shortened by 2 bases and J by 5 bases, with 15 bases between the two germline ends. Looked up from germline, CDR1 is MNHEY and CDR2 is SVGAGI. CDR3 DNA sequence: TGTGCCAGCAGTTACCCCGGGACACCCCCATATGGCTACACCTTC. As protein: CASSYPGTPPYGYTF.

The chain joins TRBV20-1 to TRBJ2-7; no definite D call. V shed 1 base and J shed 5 bases, with 6 bases lying between them. Germline V lookup: CDR1 DFQATT, CDR2 SNEGSKA (reference sequence). The CDR3 has 11 amino acids. DNA for the CDR3: TGCAGTGCTAGAGGCACGGACGAGCAGTACTTC. This codes for CSARGTDEQYF.